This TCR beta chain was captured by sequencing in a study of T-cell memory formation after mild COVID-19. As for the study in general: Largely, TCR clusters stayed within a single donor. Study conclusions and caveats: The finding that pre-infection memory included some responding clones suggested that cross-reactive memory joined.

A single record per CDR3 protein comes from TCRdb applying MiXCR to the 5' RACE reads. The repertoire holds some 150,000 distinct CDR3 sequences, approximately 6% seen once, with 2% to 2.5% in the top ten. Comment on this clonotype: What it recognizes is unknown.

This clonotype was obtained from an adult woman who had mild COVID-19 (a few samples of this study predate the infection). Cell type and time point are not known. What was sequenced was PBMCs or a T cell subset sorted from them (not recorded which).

DNA for the CDR3: TGCAGCGTTGGATCGGAGACCCAAGAGACCCAGTACTTC. It specifies CSVGSETQETQYF. The V call is TRBV29-1, the J call TRBJ2-5, with D unclear. Trimming took off 4 bases at V and 1 base at J, with 10 bases between the two ends. Germline CDR1 SQVTM, CDR2 ANQGSEA. This CDR3 is 13 amino acids long. Complete variable domain (other parts from reference TRBV29-1 and TRBJ2-5): SAVISQKPSRDICQRGTSLTIQCQVDSQVTMMFWYRQQPGQSLTLIATANQGSEATYESGFVIDKFPISRPNLTFSTLTVSNMSPEDSSIYLCSVGSETQETQYFGPGTRLLVL.